This T cell receptor beta chain was retrieved from a study of cytomegalovirus exposure and HLA in healthy donors. V was clipped by 5 bases and J by 4 bases, with 23 bases between them. The CDR3 totals 17 residues. Germline V lookup: CDR1 LNHDA, CDR2 SQIVND (reference sequence). It was with 60 Vbeta and 13 Jbeta primers that the PCR ran. Some clones are missing from TCRdb's copy, which holds only in-frame ones; the method was immunoSEQ multiplex PCR. The top ten clones hold 2.4% of a sample with some 70,000 clones, approximately 84% of them seen once. Findings of the study overall: The authors assumed roughly uniform sequencing depth across donors for presence/absence analyses. Indistinguishable V segments such as TRBV6-2 and TRBV6-3 were excluded. Reported findings show TCR beta sequences accurately forecast HLA-A and HLA-B alleles in most subjects. Diagnosis of cytomegalovirus status made by the classifier reportedly showed high specificity and sensitivity.

For this clone: Its target is not known.

The receptor comes from a woman in her 50s in good health and CMV-seronegative. The rearrangement uses TRBV19 and TRBJ1-2; D is ambiguous. The sequenced material came from PBMCs. The CDR3 sequence: CASSYAPVSSHSYGYTF. Written as DNA, the CDR3 is TGTGCCAGTAGTTATGCCCCGGTCTCGTCCCACAGCTATGGCTACACCTTC.